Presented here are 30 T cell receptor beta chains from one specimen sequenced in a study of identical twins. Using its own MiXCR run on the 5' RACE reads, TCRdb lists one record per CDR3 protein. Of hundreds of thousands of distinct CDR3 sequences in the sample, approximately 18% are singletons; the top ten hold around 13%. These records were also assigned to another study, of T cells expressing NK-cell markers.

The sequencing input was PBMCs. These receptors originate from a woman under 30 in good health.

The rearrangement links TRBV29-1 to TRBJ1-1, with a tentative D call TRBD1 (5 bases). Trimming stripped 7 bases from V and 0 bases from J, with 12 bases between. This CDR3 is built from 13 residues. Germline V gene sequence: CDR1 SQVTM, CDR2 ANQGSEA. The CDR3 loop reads CSGGGSLNTEAFF. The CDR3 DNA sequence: TGCAGCGGGGGGGGGTCGTTGAACACTGAAGCTTTCTTT.

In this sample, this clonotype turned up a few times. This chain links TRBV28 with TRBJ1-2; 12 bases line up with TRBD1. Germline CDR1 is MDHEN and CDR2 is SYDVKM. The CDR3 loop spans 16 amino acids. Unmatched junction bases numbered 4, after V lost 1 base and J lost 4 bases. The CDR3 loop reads CASSLSGTGGVYGYTF. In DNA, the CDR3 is TGTGCCAGCAGTTTATCAGGGACAGGGGGCGTCTATGGCTACACCTTC.

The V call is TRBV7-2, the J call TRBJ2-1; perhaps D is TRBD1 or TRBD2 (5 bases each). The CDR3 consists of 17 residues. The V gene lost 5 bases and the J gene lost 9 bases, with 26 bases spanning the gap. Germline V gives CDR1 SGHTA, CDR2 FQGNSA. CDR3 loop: CASSPTRGTLLWGEQFF. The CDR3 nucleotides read TGTGCCAGCAGCCCCACCAGAGGGACCTTATTATGGGGTGAGCAGTTCTTC.

In DNA form, the CDR3 reads TGTGCCAGCAGCTTAGGAACAGGGGGCGCGAAAGGCTACACCTTC. This sequence encodes CASSLGTGGAKGYTF. The chain has TRBV7-6 and TRBJ1-2; 9 nucleotides line up with TRBD1. V lost 1 base and J lost 8; bases outside the gene matches: 8. In germline, CDR1 is SGHVS, CDR2 FNYEAQ. The CDR3 spans 15 residues.

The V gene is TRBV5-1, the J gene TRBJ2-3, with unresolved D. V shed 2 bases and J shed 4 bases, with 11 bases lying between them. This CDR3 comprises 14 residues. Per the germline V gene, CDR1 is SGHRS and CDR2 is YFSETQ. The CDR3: CASSLSSSADTQYF. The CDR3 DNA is TGCGCCAGCAGCTTAAGTTCGAGTGCAGATACGCAGTATTTT.

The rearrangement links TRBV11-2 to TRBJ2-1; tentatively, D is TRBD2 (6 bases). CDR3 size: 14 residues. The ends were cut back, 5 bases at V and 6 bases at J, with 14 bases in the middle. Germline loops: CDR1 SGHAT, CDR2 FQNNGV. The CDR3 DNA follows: TGTGCCAGCAGCCATACTGTGGGAGGCAATGAGCAGTTCTTC. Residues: CASSHTVGGNEQFF.

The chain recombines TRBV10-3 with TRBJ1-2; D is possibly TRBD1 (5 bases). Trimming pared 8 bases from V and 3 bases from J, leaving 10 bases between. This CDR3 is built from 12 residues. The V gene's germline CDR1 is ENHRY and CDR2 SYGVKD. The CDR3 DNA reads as TGTGCCATCGGGTCGACAGACTATGGCTACACCTTC. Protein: CAIGSTDYGYTF.

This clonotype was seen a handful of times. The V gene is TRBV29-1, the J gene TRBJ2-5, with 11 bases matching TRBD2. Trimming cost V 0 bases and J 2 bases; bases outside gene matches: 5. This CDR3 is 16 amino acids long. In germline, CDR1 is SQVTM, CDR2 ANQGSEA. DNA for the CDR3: TGCAGCGTTGAAGATAAACTAGCGGGGGTTCAAGAGACCCAGTACTTC. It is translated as CSVEDKLAGVQETQYF.

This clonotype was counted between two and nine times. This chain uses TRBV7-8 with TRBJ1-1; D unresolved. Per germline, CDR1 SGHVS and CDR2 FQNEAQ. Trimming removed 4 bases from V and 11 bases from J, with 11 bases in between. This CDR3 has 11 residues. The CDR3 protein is CASSSDLAAFF. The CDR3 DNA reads TGTGCCAGCAGCTCCGACCTAGCGGCTTTCTTT.

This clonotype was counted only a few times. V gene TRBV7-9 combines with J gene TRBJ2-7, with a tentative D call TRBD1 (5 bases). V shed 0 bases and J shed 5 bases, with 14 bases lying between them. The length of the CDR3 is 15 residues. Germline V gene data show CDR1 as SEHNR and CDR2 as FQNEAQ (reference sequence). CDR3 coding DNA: TGTGCCAGCAGCTTAGCGTATCGAACGACAGACGAGCAGTACTTC. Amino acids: CASSLAYRTTDEQYF.

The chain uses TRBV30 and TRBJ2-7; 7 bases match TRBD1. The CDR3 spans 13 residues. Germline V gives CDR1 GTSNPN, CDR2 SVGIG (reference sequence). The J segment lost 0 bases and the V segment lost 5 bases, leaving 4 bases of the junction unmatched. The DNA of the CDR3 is TGTGCCTGGTCGGGACAGACCTCCTACGAGCAGTACTTC. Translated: CAWSGQTSYEQYF. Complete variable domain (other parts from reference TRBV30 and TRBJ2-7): SQTIHQWPATLVQPVGSPLSLECTVEGTSNPNLYWYRQAAGRGLQLLFYSVGIGQISSEVPQNLSASRPQDRQFILSSKKLLLSDSGFYLCAWSGQTSYEQYFGPGTRLTVT.

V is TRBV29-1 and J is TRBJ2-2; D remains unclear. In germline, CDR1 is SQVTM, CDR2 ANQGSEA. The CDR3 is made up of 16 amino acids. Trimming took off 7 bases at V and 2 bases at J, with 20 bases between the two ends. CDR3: CSALSLITLNTGELFF. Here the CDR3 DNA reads TGCAGCGCCCTGTCCCTGATTACTCTCAACACCGGGGAGCTGTTTTTT.

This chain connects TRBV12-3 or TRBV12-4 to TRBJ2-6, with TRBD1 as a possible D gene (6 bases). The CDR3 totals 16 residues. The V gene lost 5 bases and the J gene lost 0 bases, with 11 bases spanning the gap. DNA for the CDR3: TGTGCCAGCAGTCGCGGACAGTTCTCTGGGGCCAACGTCCTGACTTTC. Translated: CASSRGQFSGANVLTF.

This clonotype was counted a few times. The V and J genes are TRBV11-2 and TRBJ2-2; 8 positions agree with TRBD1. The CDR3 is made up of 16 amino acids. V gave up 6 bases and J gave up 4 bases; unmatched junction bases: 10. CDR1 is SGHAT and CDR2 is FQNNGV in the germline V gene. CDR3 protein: CASRSVRTGPTGELFF. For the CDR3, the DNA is TGTGCCAGCAGGTCCGTGAGGACAGGGCCCACCGGGGAGCTGTTTTTT.

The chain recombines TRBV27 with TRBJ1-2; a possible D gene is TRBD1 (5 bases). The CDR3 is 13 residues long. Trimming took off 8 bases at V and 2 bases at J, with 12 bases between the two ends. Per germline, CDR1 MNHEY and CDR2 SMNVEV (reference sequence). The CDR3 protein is CASQPRDNYGYTF. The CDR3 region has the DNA TGTGCCAGCCAACCTCGGGACAACTATGGCTACACCTTC.

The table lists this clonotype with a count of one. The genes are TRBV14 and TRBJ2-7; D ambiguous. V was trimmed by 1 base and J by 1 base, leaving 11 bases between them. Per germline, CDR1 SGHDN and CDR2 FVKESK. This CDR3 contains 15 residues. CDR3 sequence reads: CASSQVRTVSYEQYF. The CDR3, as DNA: TGTGCCAGCAGCCAAGTTAGGACGGTATCCTACGAGCAGTACTTC.

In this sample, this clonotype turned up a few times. Here the CDR3 DNA reads TGTGCCAGCAGCCCATTAGGAGGGGTTCCGTTCTTC. This sequence encodes CASSPLGGVPFF. The chain uses TRBV7-3 and TRBJ2-1; possible D gene TRBD2, 6 bases. The CDR3 is made up of 12 amino acids. The germline V gene has CDR1 SGHTA and CDR2 FQGTGA. With 5 bases removed from V and 15 bases from J, the gap between germline ends came to 17 bases.

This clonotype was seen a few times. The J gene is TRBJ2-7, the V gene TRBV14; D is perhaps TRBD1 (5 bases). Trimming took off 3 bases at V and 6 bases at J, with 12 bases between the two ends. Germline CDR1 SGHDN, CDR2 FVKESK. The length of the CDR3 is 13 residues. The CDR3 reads CASSQARVSEQYF. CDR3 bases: TGTGCCAGCAGCCAGGCCAGGGTGTCCGAGCAGTACTTC.

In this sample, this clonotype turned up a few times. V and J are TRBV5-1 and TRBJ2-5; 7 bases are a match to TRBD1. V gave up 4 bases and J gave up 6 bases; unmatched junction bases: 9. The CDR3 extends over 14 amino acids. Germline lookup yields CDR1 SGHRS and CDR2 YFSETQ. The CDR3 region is CASSIQGWEKTQYF. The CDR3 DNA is TGCGCCAGCAGCATACAGGGGTGGGAGAAGACCCAGTACTTC.

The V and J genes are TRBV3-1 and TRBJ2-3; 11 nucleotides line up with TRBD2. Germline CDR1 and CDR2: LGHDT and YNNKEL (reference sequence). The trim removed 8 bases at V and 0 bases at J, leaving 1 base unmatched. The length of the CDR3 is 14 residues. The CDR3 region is CASGTSGSTDTQYF. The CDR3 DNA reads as TGTGCCAGCGGGACTAGCGGTAGCACAGATACGCAGTATTTT.

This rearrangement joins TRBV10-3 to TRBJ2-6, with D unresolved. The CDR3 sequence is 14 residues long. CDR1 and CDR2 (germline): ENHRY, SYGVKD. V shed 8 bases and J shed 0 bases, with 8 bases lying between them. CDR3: CAIGVLSGANVLTF. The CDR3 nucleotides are TGTGCCATCGGGGTTCTCTCTGGGGCCAACGTCCTGACTTTC.

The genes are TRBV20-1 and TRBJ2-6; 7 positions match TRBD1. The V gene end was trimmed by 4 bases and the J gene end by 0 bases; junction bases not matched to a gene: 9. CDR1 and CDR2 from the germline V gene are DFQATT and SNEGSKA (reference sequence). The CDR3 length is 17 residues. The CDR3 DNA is TGCAGTGCTACGCCCCAGGGACAGATCTCTGGGGCCAACGTCCTGACTTTC. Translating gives CSATPQGQISGANVLTF.

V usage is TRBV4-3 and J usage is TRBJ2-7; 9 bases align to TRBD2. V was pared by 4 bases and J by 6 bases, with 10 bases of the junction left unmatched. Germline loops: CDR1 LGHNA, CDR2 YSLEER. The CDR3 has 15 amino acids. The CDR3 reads CASSLIRREGCEQYF. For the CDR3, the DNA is TGCGCCAGCAGCCTCATTCGGCGGGAGGGCTGCGAGCAGTACTTC.

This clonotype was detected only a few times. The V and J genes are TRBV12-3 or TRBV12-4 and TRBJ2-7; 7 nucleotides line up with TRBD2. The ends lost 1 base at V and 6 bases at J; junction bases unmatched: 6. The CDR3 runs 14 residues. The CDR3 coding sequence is TGTGCCAGCAGTTTAGGGGGAGGGGCGGCCGAGCAGTACTTC. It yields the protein CASSLGGGAAEQYF.

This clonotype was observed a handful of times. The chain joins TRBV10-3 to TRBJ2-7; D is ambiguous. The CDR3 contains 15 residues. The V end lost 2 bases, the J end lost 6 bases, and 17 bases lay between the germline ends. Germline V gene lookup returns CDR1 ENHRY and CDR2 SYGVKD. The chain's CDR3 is CAISETGVVVREQYF. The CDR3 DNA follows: TGTGCCATCAGTGAGACCGGTGTAGTGGTGCGCGAGCAGTACTTC.

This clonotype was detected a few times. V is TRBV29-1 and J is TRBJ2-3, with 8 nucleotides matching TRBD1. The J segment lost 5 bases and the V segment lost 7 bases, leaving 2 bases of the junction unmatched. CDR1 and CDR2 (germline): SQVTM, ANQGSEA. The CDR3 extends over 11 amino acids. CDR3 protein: CSEDRGDTQYF. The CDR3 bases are TGCAGCGAAGACAGGGGAGATACGCAGTATTTT.

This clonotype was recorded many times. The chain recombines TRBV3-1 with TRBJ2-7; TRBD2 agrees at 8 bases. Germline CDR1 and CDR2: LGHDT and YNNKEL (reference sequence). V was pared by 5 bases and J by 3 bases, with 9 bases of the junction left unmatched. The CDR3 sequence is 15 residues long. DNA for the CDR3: TGTGCCAGCAGCGTGCAAAGCGGGGGAGGCTACGAGCAGTACTTC. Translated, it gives CASSVQSGGGYEQYF.

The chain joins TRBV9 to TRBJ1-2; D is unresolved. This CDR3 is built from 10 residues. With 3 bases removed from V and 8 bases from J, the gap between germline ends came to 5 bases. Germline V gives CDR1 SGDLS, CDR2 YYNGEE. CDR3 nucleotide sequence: TGTGCCAGCAGCGGCCCCGGCTACACCTTC. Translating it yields CASSGPGYTF.

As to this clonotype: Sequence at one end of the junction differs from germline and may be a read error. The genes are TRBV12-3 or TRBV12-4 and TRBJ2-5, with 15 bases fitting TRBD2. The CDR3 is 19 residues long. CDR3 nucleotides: TGTGCCTGCAGTTTTAGGGGGGGACTAGCGGGGGGACAACAAGAGACCCAGTACTTC. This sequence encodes CACSFRGGLAGGQQETQYF.

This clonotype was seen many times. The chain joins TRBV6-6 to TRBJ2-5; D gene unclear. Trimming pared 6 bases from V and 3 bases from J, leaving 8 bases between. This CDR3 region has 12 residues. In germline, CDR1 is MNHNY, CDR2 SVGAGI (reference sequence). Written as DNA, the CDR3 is TGTGCCAGCAGCCTGACGAAAGAGACCCAGTACTTC. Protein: CASSLTKETQYF.